This T cell receptor beta chain originates from a study of metastatic and nonmetastatic thyroid tumors. About the research overall: Comparative analysis of repertoires was undertaken across blood and tumor or nodule tissue obtained from malignant and benign thyroid patients.

TCRdb ran MiXCR on the PCR reads. The repertoire holds 45,000 to 50,000 clones, with less than 25% as singletons. Treatment of any kind had been given to no patient before thyroid surgery. Overall study results and limits: Reportedly, malignant thyroid tumors had significantly higher TCR beta diversity than benign nodules, in blood and tumor.

Germline lookup yields CDR1 SGHAT and CDR2 FQNNGV. Between the trimmed V and J ends, which lost 5 bases and 0 bases, there was a span of 10 bases. This CDR3 contains 14 residues. Judged by abundance, this clone is medium-sized. Antigen unknown. V and J are TRBV11-2 and TRBJ1-2; a possible D gene is TRBD1 (5 bases). Specimen: blood. The clonotype comes from a male donor with papillary thyroid cancer or a benign thyroid nodule (not recorded which). Some clones in this sample may be carry-over from other donors' samples. CDR3 loop: CASSPTGTNYGYTF. The CDR3 DNA sequence: TGTGCCAGCAGCCCTACAGGAACTAACTATGGCTACACCTTC.